These 3 T cell receptor beta chains originate from one sample sequenced in a study of blood T cell repertoires in COVID-19. The protocol was immunoSEQ multiplex PCR, while the TCRdb copy is restricted to in-frame clones and leaves out a portion. This sample has roughly 220,000 clones, with about 88% found just once. Sequences were obtained from peripheral blood. Source of these receptors: a man aged 60 to 69 with acute or convalescent COVID-19.

The chain is built from TRBV5-4 and TRBJ2-4; D unresolved. Germline V gene sequence: CDR1 SGHNT, CDR2 YYREEE (reference sequence). The CDR3 covers 13 residues. The germline V and J ends were trimmed by 7 bases and 0 bases, with 8 bases remaining between them. The CDR3 region is CASRERAKNIQYF. The CDR3 DNA is TGTGCCAGCCGCGAACGAGCCAAAAACATTCAGTACTTC.

The rearrangement uses TRBV11-2 and TRBJ2-2; D is possibly TRBD1 (6 bases). Germline lookup yields CDR1 SGHAT and CDR2 FQNNGV. This CDR3 is built from 15 residues. V lost 5 bases and J 2 bases, leaving 12 bases between the germline ends. The DNA for the CDR3 is TGTGCCAGCAGCGTCGGACAGCACAACACCGGGGAGCTGTTTTTT. Encoded protein: CASSVGQHNTGELFF.

The chain recombines TRBV6-4 with TRBJ1-2, with D tentatively TRBD1 (6 bases). The V end was cut by 0 bases, the J end by 14 bases, with 13 bases between. Germline values: CDR1 MRHNA, CDR2 SNTAGT. This CDR3 has 12 amino acids. The CDR3 DNA is TGTGCCAGCAGTGACTCGTGGGGGCCGGCAACCTTC. It codes for CASSDSWGPATF.